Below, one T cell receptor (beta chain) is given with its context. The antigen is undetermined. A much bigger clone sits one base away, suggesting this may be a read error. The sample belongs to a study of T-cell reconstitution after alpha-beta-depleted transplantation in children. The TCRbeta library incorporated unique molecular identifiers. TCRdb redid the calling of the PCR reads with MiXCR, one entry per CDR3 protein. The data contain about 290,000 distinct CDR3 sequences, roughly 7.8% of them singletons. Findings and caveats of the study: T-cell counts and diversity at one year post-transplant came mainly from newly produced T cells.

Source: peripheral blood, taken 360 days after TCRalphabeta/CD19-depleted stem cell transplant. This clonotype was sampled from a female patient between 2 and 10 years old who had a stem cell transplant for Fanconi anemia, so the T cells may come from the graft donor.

The CDR3 spells CASSQEDSYEQYF. CDR3 nucleotides: TGTGCCAGCAGCCAAGAAGACAGCTACGAGCAGTACTTC. This chain joins TRBV4-2 and TRBJ2-7; TRBD1 is a possible D gene (5 bases). Between the trimmed V and J ends, which lost 0 bases and 3 bases, there was a span of 6 bases. Germline loops: CDR1 LGHNA, CDR2 YNFKEQ. The CDR3 consists of 13 residues.